This T cell receptor (beta chain) was profiled in a study of CD8+CD57+ T cells in acquired aplastic anemia. Study context: Quantities of DNA derived from sorted CD4+ and CD8+ cells averaged 3.2 ug.

The V and J ends lost 3 bases and 2 bases respectively, with 7 bases between them. The CDR3 is 13 residues long. Germline V lookup: CDR1 SGHTA, CDR2 FQGNSA. The use of genomic DNA as template underpinned the TCR beta VDJ and CDR3 profiling. Each CDR3 protein is one row after TCRdb ran MiXCR on the reads. This sample has approximately 170,000 distinct CDR3 sequences, with less than 70% found just once. The study's findings and limits: Roughly 30 CD8+ CDR3 sequences occurred in both the patients and the controls.

This clonotype was found many times. Its antigen is as yet unknown. This sequence was found in a human donor in good health, serving as a control. The chain combines TRBV7-2 with TRBJ1-1; D gene ambiguous. Source material: sorted CD4+, CD8+, or CD8+CD57+ T cells (not recorded which) from PBMCs. The CDR3 DNA follows: TGTGCCAGCAGCTTGATGACCAACACTGAAGCTTTCTTT. This codes for CASSLMTNTEAFF.